Listed here are 32 T cell receptor beta chains from one sample, sequenced in a study of cytomegalovirus exposure and HLA in healthy donors. Clones were sequenced by immunoSEQ multiplex PCR, and TCRdb holds only the in-frame ones, with some missing. Counted here are 200,000 to 300,000 clones, 90% occurring once; the ten biggest clones make up 3.1%. The sequenced sample was PBMCs. The receptor source for this set is a woman under 40 in good health and CMV-seronegative.

The chain links TRBV21-1 to TRBJ2-7. TRBV21-1 counts as a pseudogene. The CDR3 is 15 residues long. For the CDR3, the DNA is TGTGCCAGCAGCAAAGGTGTGGCAAGCACCTACGAGCAGTACTTC. Translation gives CASSKGVASTYEQYF.

The gene calls are TRBV4-1 and TRBJ2-7, with D uncertain. This CDR3 has 13 amino acids. Germline values: CDR1 MGHRA, CDR2 YSYEKL. Trimming shortened V by 0 bases and J by 2 bases, and 5 bases separated the two germline ends. CDR3 in amino acids: CASSQDAPYEQYF. The CDR3 nucleotides are TGCGCCAGCAGCCAAGACGCCCCCTACGAGCAGTACTTC.

The chain employs TRBV19 and TRBJ2-7; possible D gene TRBD1, 6 bases. Per the germline V gene, CDR1 is LNHDA and CDR2 is SQIVND (reference sequence). CDR3 size: 13 residues. V lost 4 bases, J lost 6 bases, and 13 bases lay in between. In DNA, the CDR3 is TGTGCCAGTAGTAGACAGGTTTCTGGCGAGCAGTACTTC. Its translation: CASSRQVSGEQYF.

V and J are TRBV4-2 and TRBJ2-3; D not certain. This CDR3 is 13 amino acids long. CDR1 is LGHNA, CDR2 YNFKEQ, per germline. V gave up 4 bases and J gave up 6 bases, with 11 bases separating them. The CDR3 loop is CASSPQIGDTQYF. CDR3 nucleotide sequence: TGTGCCAGCAGCCCACAGATAGGGGATACGCAGTATTTT.

The chain joins TRBV28 to TRBJ1-3; D remains ambiguous. The CDR3 has 17 amino acids. Germline assignment: CDR1 MDHEN and CDR2 SYDVKM. Trimming removed 3 bases at V and 0 bases at J, with 15 bases between. The CDR3 region is CASSLSNGRYSGNTIYF. The CDR3 nucleotides are TGTGCCAGCAGTTTGTCTAACGGGAGGTACTCTGGAAACACCATATATTTT.

This chain joins TRBV4-2 and TRBJ2-1; tentative D call: TRBD2 (5 bases). V was clipped by 4 bases and J by 6 bases, with 13 bases between them. The germline V gene has CDR1 LGHNA and CDR2 YNFKEQ. This CDR3 region has 14 residues. The CDR3 bases are TGTGCCAGCAGCCCCTCAAGCGGCTTCAATGAGCAGTTCTTC. This codes for CASSPSSGFNEQFF.

This clone is a singleton in its sample. This chain connects TRBV29-1 to TRBJ2-7; TRBD2 aligns across 8 bases. The CDR3 runs 14 residues. J gave up 5 bases and V 6 bases, and 12 bases lay outside the gene matches. CDR1 and CDR2 from the germline V gene are SQVTM and ANQGSEA. The CDR3 region has the DNA TGCAGCGTCGGCGGCGGGAGGACCCAGGACGAGCAGTACTTC. It codes for CSVGGGRTQDEQYF.

The chain links TRBV28 to TRBJ2-7, with TRBD1 identical over 8 bases. Germline lookup yields CDR1 MDHEN and CDR2 SYDVKM. The CDR3 sequence is 17 residues long. Trimming at V came to 6 bases and at J to 3 bases, leaving 16 bases not matched to a gene. The CDR3 protein is CASRKTGVRVSYYEQYF. In nucleotides, the CDR3 is TGTGCCAGCAGGAAGACAGGGGTGAGGGTTAGCTACTACGAGCAGTACTTC.

The rearrangement joins TRBV5-1 to TRBJ2-5; TRBD2 matches at 13 bases. The germline gives CDR1 SGHRS, CDR2 YFSETQ. V gave up 0 bases and J gave up 3 bases; unmatched junction bases: 8. This CDR3 contains 18 residues. The DNA of the CDR3 is TGCGCCAGCAGCTTGGAGCTACTAGCGGGAGGGAGGAAAGAGACCCAGTACTTC. Encoded protein: CASSLELLAGGRKETQYF.

In DNA form, the CDR3 reads TGTGCCAGCTCGGGACGACGAGGGACCCAGTACTTC. Its translation: CASSGRRGTQYF. The chain carries TRBV28 and TRBJ2-5; D may be TRBD1 or TRBD2 (5 bases each). V was trimmed by 8 bases and J by 7 bases, leaving 14 bases between them. Germline values: CDR1 MDHEN, CDR2 SYDVKM. The CDR3 extends over 12 amino acids.

The chain links TRBV2 to TRBJ1-4, with 7 bases lining up with TRBD1. V trimming: 2 bases; J trimming: 4 bases; junction bases outside the gene matches: 4. Germline V gene data show CDR1 as SNHLY and CDR2 as FYNNEI. The CDR3 consists of 15 residues. CDR3 nucleotides: TGTGCCAGCAGTGAACCGGGACAGCTTAATGAAAAACTGTTTTTT. Translated, it gives CASSEPGQLNEKLFF.

This clone was observed a single time. The chain combines TRBV19 with TRBJ2-7; the match to TRBD2 covers 14 bases. Trimming took 7 bases from V and 6 from J; bases not matched to a gene: 17. In germline, CDR1 is LNHDA, CDR2 SQIVND (reference sequence). The CDR3 is 18 amino acids. The CDR3 nucleotides are TGTGCCAGTAACTTAAGAGGGGGACTAGCGGGAGAACCGGCCGAGCAGTACTTC. Its translation is CASNLRGGLAGEPAEQYF.

This chain uses TRBV28 with TRBJ2-7; D may be TRBD1 or TRBD2 (5 bases each). There are 14 residues in the CDR3. Trimming took off 4 bases at V and 3 bases at J, with 13 bases between the two ends. Looked up from germline, CDR1 is MDHEN and CDR2 is SYDVKM. The CDR3 nucleotides are TGTGCCAGCAGTTCAGTCGGGGACGGCTACGAGCAGTACTTC. This codes for CASSSVGDGYEQYF.

Details on this clone: Additional DNA sequences in this sample encode the identical CDR3. CDR3 in amino acids: CASSLGGGSYEQYF. The CDR3 nucleotides are TGTGCCAGCAGCTTAGGGGGGGGCTCCTACGAGCAGTACTTC. This chain uses TRBV7-9 with TRBJ2-7; the match to TRBD2 covers 7 bases. The J segment lost 0 bases and the V segment lost 1 base, leaving 0 bases of the junction unmatched. Germline CDR1 is SEHNR and CDR2 is FQNEAQ (reference sequence). This CDR3 is built from 14 residues. The full variable domain, its missing parts supplied by reference TRBV7-9 and TRBJ2-7, is DTGVSQNPRHKITKRGQNVTFRCDPISEHNRLYWYRQTLGQGPEFLTYFQNEAQLEKSRLLSDRFSAERPKGSFSTLEIQRTEQGDSAMYLCASSLGGGSYEQYFGPGTRLTVT.

The J gene is TRBJ2-7, the V gene TRBV27, with 10 bases matching TRBD2. J lost 4 bases, V lost 2 bases, and 5 bases had no gene match. Per the germline V gene, CDR1 is MNHEY and CDR2 is SMNVEV (reference sequence). CDR3 size: 15 residues. The CDR3 DNA reads as TGTGCCAGCAGTTTACAAAGCGGGAGGGAATACGAGCAGTACTTC. It yields the protein CASSLQSGREYEQYF.

This chain joins TRBV6-1 and TRBJ2-5; 12 bases align to TRBD2. CDR3 length: 17 amino acids. V was clipped by 0 bases and J by 4 bases; unmatched bases: 6. CDR1 is MNHNS, CDR2 SASEGT, per germline. The CDR3 here is CASSEARLAGAGETQYF. CDR3 nucleotides: TGTGCCAGCAGTGAAGCCAGACTAGCGGGAGCAGGAGAGACCCAGTACTTC.

The chain uses TRBV14 and TRBJ2-3, with a tentative D call TRBD2 (5 bases). Trimming took 5 bases from V and 2 from J, leaving 17 bases between them. The CDR3 extends over 16 amino acids. The germline gives CDR1 SGHDN, CDR2 FVKESK. CDR3 amino acids: CASSNQAAQFTDTQYF. CDR3 DNA: TGTGCCAGCAGCAACCAAGCGGCGCAGTTCACAGATACGCAGTATTTT.

The chain combines TRBV7-3 with TRBJ2-7, with 7 bases aligning to TRBD2. The junction had 11 bases not matched to a gene; V was cut back by 4 bases and J by 5 bases. This CDR3 spans 15 amino acids. The germline V gene encodes CDR1 SGHTA and CDR2 FQGTGA. As DNA, the CDR3 is TGTGCCAGCAGCTCCTTGGGAGGGCCGATGAACGAGCAGTACTTC. Protein sequence: CASSSLGGPMNEQYF.

This rearrangement joins TRBV28 to TRBJ2-7; tentatively, D is TRBD1 or TRBD2 (5 bases each). Germline assignment: CDR1 MDHEN and CDR2 SYDVKM. The CDR3 has 16 amino acids. The V end was cut by 5 bases, the J end by 1 base, with 18 bases between. The CDR3 DNA reads TGTGCCAGCAGTAACACCGGGACCTTACTTTCCTACGAGCAGTACTTC. It yields the protein CASSNTGTLLSYEQYF.

In this sample, this clone turned up once. The chain is built from TRBV5-6 and TRBJ1-2, with no clear D. This CDR3 is 15 amino acids long. Between the trimmed V and J ends, which lost 1 base and 4 bases, there was a span of 14 bases. Looked up from germline, CDR1 is SGHDT and CDR2 is YYEEEE. As DNA, the CDR3 is TGTGCCAGCAGCTTGCCCAGTCGCTGGGTCTATGGCTACACCTTC. This gives the protein CASSLPSRWVYGYTF.

The chain has TRBV11-3 and TRBJ2-1, with D maybe TRBD2 (6 bases). With 6 bases removed from V and 5 bases from J, the gap between germline ends came to 17 bases. This CDR3 has 15 amino acids. Germline loops: CDR1 SGHNT, CDR2 YENEEA. The CDR3 spells CASRPSGLDHNEQFF. The CDR3 region has the DNA TGTGCCAGCAGGCCCTCGGGACTCGATCACAATGAGCAGTTCTTC.

The chain combines TRBV7-3 with TRBJ2-2; D gene unclear. The CDR3 consists of 13 residues. Germline-derived CDR1 and CDR2 are SGHTA and FQGTGA. V gave up 5 bases and J gave up 6 bases, with 10 bases separating them. CDR3: CASSALPPGELFF. The CDR3 DNA reads as TGTGCCAGCAGCGCGCTCCCCCCCGGGGAGCTGTTTTTT. Filled out from reference TRBV7-3 and TRBJ2-2, the complete variable domain reads GAGVSQTPSNKVTEKGKYVELRCDPISGHTALYWYRQSLGQGPEFLIYFQGTGAADDSGLPNDRFFAVRPEGSVSTLKIQRTERGDSAVYLCASSALPPGELFFGEGSRLTVL.

As to this clone: Other DNA sequences in this specimen translate into the identical CDR3. The chain links TRBV7-2 to TRBJ2-7, with D unresolved. From germline, CDR1 is SGHTA and CDR2 FQGNSA. The V and J ends lost 5 bases and 0 bases respectively, with 5 bases between them. The CDR3 sequence is 12 residues long. The CDR3 nucleotides read TGTGCCAGCAGCCCACCCTCCTACGAGCAGTACTTC. Protein: CASSPPSYEQYF.

This clone showed up just a few times. The chain has TRBV7-8 and TRBJ1-5; D is ambiguous. Per the germline V gene, CDR1 is SGHVS and CDR2 is FQNEAQ. The CDR3 totals 12 residues. V lost 5 bases and J lost 3, with 5 bases in between. The CDR3 loop is CASSMDNQPQHF. The CDR3 coding sequence is TGTGCCAGCAGCATGGACAATCAGCCCCAGCATTTT.

V gene TRBV4-1 combines with J gene TRBJ2-7; TRBD1 matches at 11 bases. This CDR3 has 14 residues. The ends lost 5 bases at V and 3 bases at J; junction bases unmatched: 3. Germline V gene lookup returns CDR1 MGHRA and CDR2 YSYEKL. The CDR3, as DNA: TGCGCCAGCAGCAGCGGGACAGGGGGCTACGAGCAGTACTTC. It is translated as CASSSGTGGYEQYF.

This clone was seen a single time. The J gene is TRBJ2-2, the V gene TRBV4-3, with 9 positions matching TRBD1. The CDR3 has 18 amino acids. V was pared by 3 bases and J by 3 bases, with 11 bases of the junction left unmatched. Germline CDR1 and CDR2: LGHNA and YSLEER. The chain's CDR3 is CASSHREMGQGYTGELFF. For the CDR3, the DNA is TGCGCCAGCAGCCATAGGGAAATGGGACAGGGTTACACCGGGGAGCTGTTTTTT.

V and J are TRBV2 and TRBJ2-7; D unresolved. This CDR3 contains 13 residues. V lost 6 bases, J lost 5 bases, and 14 bases lay in between. In germline, CDR1 is SNHLY, CDR2 FYNNEI. CDR3 in DNA: TGTGCCAGCAGCCCCCCGGCTAGTCACGAGCAGTACTTC. Translation: CASSPPASHEQYF.

The V gene is TRBV11-3, the J gene TRBJ2-5; TRBD2 might be the D (7 bases). There are 13 residues in the CDR3. Trimming stripped 8 bases from V and 1 base from J, with 11 bases between. Germline V lookup: CDR1 SGHNT, CDR2 YENEEA. The CDR3 loop reads CASRGGGQETQYF. The CDR3 nucleotides are TGTGCCAGCCGAGGGGGGGGCCAAGAGACCCAGTACTTC.

V is TRBV14 and J is TRBJ2-7; D remains ambiguous. The CDR3 has 12 residues. Germline CDR1 is SGHDN and CDR2 is FVKESK. Trimming stripped 1 base from V and 3 bases from J, with 4 bases between. The CDR3 spells CASSQVRYEQYF. The CDR3 DNA is TGTGCCAGCAGCCAAGTCCGCTACGAGCAGTACTTC.

The chain joins TRBV5-1 to TRBJ2-7; the match to TRBD2 covers 12 bases. Per the germline V gene, CDR1 is SGHRS and CDR2 is YFSETQ. This CDR3 has 14 residues. Trimming cost V 4 bases and J 4 bases; bases outside gene matches: 3. CDR3: CASSLTSGSYEQYF. CDR3 DNA sequence: TGCGCCAGCAGCCTGACTAGCGGGAGTTACGAGCAGTACTTC.

The V and J genes are TRBV5-1 and TRBJ2-2; 9 nucleotides line up with TRBD2. The germline V gene has CDR1 SGHRS and CDR2 YFSETQ. CDR3 length equals 15 residues. Trimming took 3 bases from V and 8 from J; bases not matched to a gene: 8. CDR3 DNA: TGCGCCAGCAGCTCAGTAGCGGGAGTGAAGGGGGAGCTGTTTTTT. Its protein is CASSSVAGVKGELFF. Supplemented by reference TRBV5-1 and TRBJ2-2, the full variable domain reads KAGVTQTPRYLIKTRGQQVTLSCSPISGHRSVSWYQQTPGQGLQFLFEYFSETQRNKGNFPGRFSGRQFSNSRSEMNVSTLELGDSALYLCASSSVAGVKGELFFGEGSRLTVL.

The rearrangement uses TRBV6-1 and TRBJ1-2; perhaps TRBD1 as D (6 bases). With 6 bases removed from V and 4 bases from J, the gap between germline ends came to 12 bases. CDR1 is MNHNS and CDR2 is SASEGT in the germline V gene. The CDR3 sequence is 13 residues long. The CDR3: CASRATGSYGYTF. CDR3 nucleotides: TGTGCCAGCAGGGCAACAGGGTCCTATGGCTACACCTTC.